This TCR beta chain was obtained from a study of blood T cell repertoires in COVID-19 (dated by TCRdb to 2020 to 2021). In the study overall: Samples from collaborators originated in the United States, Italy and Spain and spanned both the acute and convalescent phases of COVID-19. The material from the prospective study consisted of cDNA or gDNA derived from T cells, B-cell-depleted T cells, or PBMCs. The dataset comprised deeply sampled blood TCRbeta repertoires from subjects exposed to, actively infected with, or recovered from COVID-19. The repertoires were released in a freely available public database meant as a resource for research on the immune response to SARS-CoV-2. The samples were drawn from two sources: the first 160 participants of the ongoing ImmuneRACE study, and 1,000 to 1,500 subjects contributed by 6 global collaborators. Sample metadata almost always included a de-identified subject ID, COVID-19 status, age in years and sex. HLA class I and class II types, where available, came from metadata supplied by the sample provider rather than from assay-based typing.

V is cut back by 0 bases and J by 8 bases, with 8 bases in the junction unmatched. The CDR3 spans 16 residues, from the cysteine through the phenylalanine. Just the 48-base CDR3 DNA is kept, in frame starting at base 1. Sequences MRHNA (CDR1) and SNTAGT (CDR2) are obtained from the germline V gene. Collaborating institutions collected whole blood in K2EDTA tubes following their own protocols. Collaborator samples were shipped for TCRbeta analysis as frozen whole blood, isolated PBMCs, or DNA extracted from either sample type. This clone has more than one count but fewer than ten. The clone's antigen remains unknown. Base qualities are not provided; no much larger clone lies one nucleotide away. TCRbeta CDR3 regions were amplified from genomic DNA by means of the immunoSEQ Assay, a bias-controlled multiplex PCR. From the authors' description of their analysis: Within the assay, amplification of reference gene primers was used to estimate how many nucleated cells each sample contained. To quantify the absolute abundance of each unique TCRbeta CDR3 rearrangement, sequence reads were collapsed and filtered. For each sample, productive Simpson clonality was calculated as the square root of Simpson's diversity index across productive rearrangements. Drawn from immuneACCESS, this table holds only the in-frame rearrangements with V and J called that TCRdb kept. Clones are partly lost; checked studies trace under half to an unresolved V gene and leave the rest unexplained. V, J and clone size derive from that table, while D and trimming were established from the DNA sequence. This sample holds around 100,000 clones; 87% were observed only once. Of the sample, roughly 3% falls within the top ten clones.

General study outcomes and caveats: How much clinical and demographic metadata was included differed by source and by participant, and the metadata was provided uncurated.

This TCR came from a man aged 50-60 years in a cohort sampled during active COVID-19. Sequenced material: peripheral blood. This sequence uses TRBV6-4 and TRBJ2-1; the junction holds 9 bases that match TRBD2. The CDR3 region: CASSDSPSGGRDEQFF. The base sequence is TGTGCCAGCAGTGACTCGCCCAGCGGGGGGCGGGATGAGCAGTTCTTC.